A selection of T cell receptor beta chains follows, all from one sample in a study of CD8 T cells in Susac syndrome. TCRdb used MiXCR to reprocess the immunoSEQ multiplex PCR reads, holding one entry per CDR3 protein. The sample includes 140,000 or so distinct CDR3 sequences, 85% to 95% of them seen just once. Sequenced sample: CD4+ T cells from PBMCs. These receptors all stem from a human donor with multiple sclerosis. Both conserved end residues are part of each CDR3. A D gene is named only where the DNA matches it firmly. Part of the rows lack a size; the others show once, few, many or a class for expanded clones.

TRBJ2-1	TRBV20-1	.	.	CSAEENYNEQFF	TGCAGTGCGGAGGAAAACTACAATGAGCAGTTCTTC
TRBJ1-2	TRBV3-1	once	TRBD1	CASSQDLRRVAGGGYTF	TGTGCCAGCAGCCAAGATCTGCGCAGGGTGGCAGGGGGTGGCTACACCTTC
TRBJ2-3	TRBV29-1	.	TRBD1	CSVGPTGGPDTQYF	TGCAGCGTTGGTCCGACAGGGGGACCAGATACGCAGTATTTT
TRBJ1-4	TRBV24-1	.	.	CATSDSGRTNEKLFF	TGTGCCACCAGTGATTCAGGGCGGACTAATGAAAAACTGTTTTTT
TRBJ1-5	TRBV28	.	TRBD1	CASSFFSGQGPKPQHF	TGTGCCAGCAGTTTCTTTTCCGGACAGGGTCCGAAGCCCCAGCATTTT
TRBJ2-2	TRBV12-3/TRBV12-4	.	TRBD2	CASSPGLAGTGELFF	TGTGCCAGCAGTCCCGGACTAGCCGGGACCGGGGAGCTGTTTTTT
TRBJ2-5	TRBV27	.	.	CASSFSGPETQYF	TGTGCCAGCAGTTTCTCAGGGCCGGAGACCCAGTACTTC
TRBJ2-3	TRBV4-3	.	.	CASSQDLGNSDTDTQYF	TGCGCCAGCAGCCAAGATCTAGGTAACAGCGACACAGATACGCAGTATTTT
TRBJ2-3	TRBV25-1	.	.	CASSIDTSTDTQYF	TGTGCCAGCAGTATTGACACCTCAACAGATACGCAGTATTTT
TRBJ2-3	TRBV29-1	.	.	CSVTPGGGGTDTQYF	TGCAGCGTCACCCCTGGGGGCGGGGGAACAGATACGCAGTATTTT
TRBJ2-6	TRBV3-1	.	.	CASSQVLGVFAGANVLTF	TGTGCCAGCAGCCAAGTCTTGGGGGTTTTTGCTGGGGCCAACGTCCTGACTTTC
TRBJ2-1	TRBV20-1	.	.	CSAADRSEQFF	TGCAGTGCTGCCGACAGGTCTGAGCAGTTCTTC
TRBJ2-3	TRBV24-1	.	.	CATSAGSYTDTQYF	TGTGCCACCAGCGCTGGTTCGTATACGGATACGCAGTATTTT
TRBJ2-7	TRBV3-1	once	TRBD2	CASSRTPSGSEQYF	TGTGCCAGCAGCCGGACTCCTAGCGGGAGCGAGCAGTACTTC
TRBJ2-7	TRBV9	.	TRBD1	CASSPQGTSYEQYF	TGTGCCAGCAGCCCACAGGGGACGTCCTACGAGCAGTACTTC
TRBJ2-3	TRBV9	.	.	CASSVDGGIPPDTQYF	TGTGCCAGCAGCGTAGATGGCGGGATACCCCCAGATACGCAGTATTTT
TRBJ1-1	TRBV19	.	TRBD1	CASSPTAGQRGHGTEAFF	TGTGCCAGTAGCCCAACGGCGGGACAGCGGGGACACGGGACTGAAGCTTTCTTT
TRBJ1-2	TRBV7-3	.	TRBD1	CASSLLRDSEKGGYTF	TGTGCCAGCAGCTTATTGCGGGACAGCGAGAAGGGGGGCTACACCTTC
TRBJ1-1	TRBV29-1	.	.	CSVDGAGLYTEAFF	TGCAGCGTTGATGGTGCAGGCCTCTACACTGAAGCTTTCTTT
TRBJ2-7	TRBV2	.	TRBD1	CASSFDRGPYEQYF	TGTGCCAGCAGTTTTGACAGGGGACCCTACGAGCAGTACTTC
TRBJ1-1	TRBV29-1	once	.	CSVFTGTQTEAFF	TGCAGCGTTTTTACCGGGACTCAGACTGAAGCTTTCTTT
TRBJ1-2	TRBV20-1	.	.	CSARRGARITGYGYTF	TGCAGTGCTAGGAGGGGGGCGAGAATCACGGGCTATGGCTACACCTTC
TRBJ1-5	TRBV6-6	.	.	CASSYYQGPQPQHF	TGTGCCAGCAGTTACTACCAGGGTCCTCAGCCCCAGCATTTT
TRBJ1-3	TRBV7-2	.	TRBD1	CASSTQKGTAENTIYF	TGTGCCAGCAGCACCCAAAAGGGGACAGCTGAAAACACCATATATTTT
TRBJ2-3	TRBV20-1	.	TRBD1	CSAPGTGNTDTQYF	TGCAGTGCTCCCGGGACAGGGAACACAGATACGCAGTATTTT
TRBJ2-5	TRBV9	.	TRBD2	CASSVGGTSAYQETQYF	TGTGCCAGCAGCGTAGGCGGGACTAGCGCCTATCAAGAGACCCAGTACTTC
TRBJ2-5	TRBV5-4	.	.	CASSLRQGETQYF	TGTGCCAGCAGCTTGAGGCAGGGGGAGACCCAGTACTTC
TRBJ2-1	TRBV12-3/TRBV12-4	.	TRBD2	CASRKGQGAAPGLAGGWQFF	TGTGCCAGCAGGAAAGGACAGGGGGCTGCACCGGGACTAGCGGGAGGGTGGCAGTTCTTC
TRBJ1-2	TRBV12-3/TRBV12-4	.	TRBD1	CASRTGWVYGYTF	TGTGCCAGCAGGACAGGGTGGGTCTATGGCTACACCTTC
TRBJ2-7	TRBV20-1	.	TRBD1	CSAAAGTDAYEQYF	TGCAGTGCAGCTGCCGGGACAGACGCCTACGAGCAGTACTTC
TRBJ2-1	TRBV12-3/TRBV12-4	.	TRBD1	CASNKRQGAREQFF	TGTGCCAGCAACAAACGACAGGGGGCGCGTGAGCAGTTCTTC
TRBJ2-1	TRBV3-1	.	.	CASSLTVTEQFF	TGTGCCAGCAGCCTCACCGTTACTGAGCAGTTCTTC
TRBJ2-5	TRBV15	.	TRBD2	CATARGGSGRVETQYF	TGTGCCACCGCGAGGGGGGGCAGCGGGAGGGTGGAGACCCAGTACTTC
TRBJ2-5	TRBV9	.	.	CASSVGGAQETQYF	TGTGCCAGCAGCGTAGGTGGGGCCCAAGAGACCCAGTACTTC
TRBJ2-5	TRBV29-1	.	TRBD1	CSVEFGTGLETQYF	TGCAGCGTTGAATTTGGGACAGGGCTAGAGACCCAGTACTTC
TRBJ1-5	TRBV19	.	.	CASRGLGSNQPQHF	TGTGCCAGTAGGGGTCTGGGCAGCAATCAGCCCCAGCATTTT
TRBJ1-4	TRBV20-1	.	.	CSARDLQKGEKLFF	TGCAGTGCTAGAGATCTGCAGAAAGGGGAAAAACTGTTTTTT
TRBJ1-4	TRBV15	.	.	CATSRDNKGKKLFF	TGTGCCACCAGCAGAGATAATAAGGGGAAAAAACTGTTTTTT
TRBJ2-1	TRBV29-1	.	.	CSVEGWASANNEQFF	TGCAGCGTTGAAGGGTGGGCTAGCGCTAACAATGAGCAGTTCTTC
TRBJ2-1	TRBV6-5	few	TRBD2	CASSRLAGGYNEQFF	TGTGCCAGCAGTAGGCTAGCGGGAGGCTACAATGAGCAGTTCTTC
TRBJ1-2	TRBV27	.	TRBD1	CASSFWTGTNYGYTF	TGTGCCAGCAGTTTTTGGACAGGGACTAACTATGGCTACACCTTC
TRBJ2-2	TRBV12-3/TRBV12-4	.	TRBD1	CASSLSPTGGVSGELFF	TGTGCCAGCAGTTTATCTCCAACAGGGGGCGTATCCGGGGAGCTGTTTTTT
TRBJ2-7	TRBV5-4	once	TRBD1	CASSLTGTGFYEQYF	TGTGCCAGCAGCTTGACCGGGACAGGGTTCTACGAGCAGTACTTC
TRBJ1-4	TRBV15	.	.	CATSRATTNEKLFF	TGTGCCACCAGCAGGGCAACAACTAATGAAAAACTGTTTTTT
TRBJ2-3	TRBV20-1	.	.	CSALRDGRGTQYF	TGCAGTGCTCTCAGGGACGGCAGAGGTACGCAGTATTTT